These 20 T cell receptor beta chains were sequenced from one sample in a study of blood T cells in healthy people across ages. A J-beta primer mix and a sample-barcoded 5' primer were used in a second PCR of about 7 to 11 cycles. Using its own MiXCR run on the 5' RACE reads, TCRdb lists one record per CDR3 protein. The sample lists about 1.6 million distinct CDR3 sequences, approximately 32% seen once, with about 11% in the top ten. Sample: blood. The receptors were sampled from a woman between 25 and 40 years old in good health.

This clonotype has more than one count but fewer than ten. V and J are TRBV9 and TRBJ2-1; D perhaps matches TRBD2 (7 bases). The V and J ends lost 4 bases and 7 bases respectively, with 15 bases between them. CDR1 SGDLS and CDR2 YYNGEE come from the germline V gene. This CDR3 has 14 residues. The CDR3 spells CASSPGGALNEQFF. The CDR3 coding sequence is TGTGCCAGCAGCCCTGGGGGGGCTCTTAATGAGCAGTTCTTC. The full variable domain, its missing parts supplied by reference TRBV9 and TRBJ2-1, is DSGVTQTPKHLITATGQRVTLRCSPRSGDLSVYWYQQSLDQGLQFLIQYYNGEERAKGNILERFSAQQFPDLHSELNLSSLELGDSALYFCASSPGGALNEQFFGPGTRLTVL.

The table lists this clonotype with a count of one. The chain has TRBV7-8 and TRBJ1-1; D possibly corresponds to TRBD1 (5 bases). This CDR3 has 12 residues. CDR1 SGHVS and CDR2 FQNEAQ come from the germline V gene. Between the trimmed V and J ends, which lost 5 bases and 7 bases, there was a span of 11 bases. The chain's CDR3 is CASSTGGDEAFF. The CDR3 DNA reads TGTGCCAGCAGCACTGGGGGAGATGAAGCTTTCTTT. Filled out from reference TRBV7-8 and TRBJ1-1, the complete variable domain reads GAGVSQSPRYKVAKRGQDVALRCDPISGHVSLFWYQQALGQGPEFLTYFQNEAQLDKSGLPSDRFFAERPEGSVSTLKIQRTQQEDSAVYLCASSTGGDEAFFGQGTRLTVV.

The J gene is TRBJ2-3, the V gene TRBV20-1; 7 bases match TRBD1. CDR3 length: 13 residues. With V trimmed by 4 bases and J by 0 bases, 1 base remained unmatched. The germline CDR1 and CDR2 sequences are DFQATT and SNEGSKA (reference sequence). The CDR3 loop is CSAMGQSTDTQYF. CDR3 nucleotides: TGCAGTGCTATGGGACAGAGCACAGATACGCAGTATTTT.

The chain joins TRBV12-3 or TRBV12-4 to TRBJ2-1; 7 bases map to TRBD2. The length of the CDR3 is 13 residues. V lost 3 bases and J lost 10; bases outside the gene matches: 6. The CDR3 sequence is CASSLTSRREQFF. The CDR3 DNA reads as TGTGCCAGCAGTTTGACTAGCAGGAGAGAGCAGTTCTTC.

This clonotype was seen a handful of times. J is TRBJ2-7 and V is TRBV6-6, with D perhaps TRBD1 or TRBD2 (5 bases each). The CDR3 spans 13 residues. CDR1 and CDR2 from the germline V gene are MNHNY and SVGAGI (reference sequence). Trimming stripped 2 bases from V and 6 bases from J, with 11 bases between. Written as DNA, the CDR3 is TGTGCCAGCAGTTACCGACGGGACGTCGAGCAGTACTTC. Amino acids: CASSYRRDVEQYF.

This chain links TRBV5-5 with TRBJ1-2, with D possibly TRBD1 on 5 matching bases. Germline loops: CDR1 SGHKS, CDR2 YYEKEE (reference sequence). Trimming pared 6 bases from V and 5 bases from J, leaving 17 bases between. The CDR3 contains 14 residues. The CDR3 DNA sequence: TGTGCCAGCACCGAGGGCAGGGTAGGGTATGGCTACACCTTC. Translation: CASTEGRVGYGYTF.

This clonotype was picked up a small number of times. This chain links TRBV4-1 with TRBJ2-2; TRBD1 or TRBD2 may be the D gene (6 bases each). In germline, CDR1 is MGHRA, CDR2 YSYEKL. V was pared by 3 bases and J by 7 bases, with 9 bases between. The CDR3 consists of 13 residues. CDR3 loop: CASSQEGVGELFF. Here the CDR3 DNA reads TGCGCCAGCAGCCAGGAGGGGGTCGGGGAGCTGTTTTTT.

V is TRBV29-1 and J is TRBJ1-1; D is perhaps TRBD1 (6 bases). V lost 3 bases and J 4 bases, leaving 12 bases between the germline ends. The CDR3 loop spans 13 amino acids. CDR1 and CDR2 (germline): SQVTM, ANQGSEA. The DNA for the CDR3 is TGCAGCGTTGAGGGACACCCGAGCACTGAAGCTTTCTTT. Residues: CSVEGHPSTEAFF.

Points on this clonotype: Relative to the germline gene, one junction end is altered; a read error may explain this. V usage is TRBV28 and J usage is TRBJ2-1; 8 bases line up with TRBD2. Per germline, CDR1 MDHEN and CDR2 SYDVKM. CDR3 size: 14 residues. The CDR3 DNA reads as TGTGCCAGCTTGGCGGGGGGCCCCTACAATGAGCGGTTCTTC. Its protein is CASLAGGPYNERFF.

CDR3 in amino acids: CASSSDRGWATNEKLFF. The CDR3 DNA follows: TGTGCCAGCAGTTCCGACAGGGGTTGGGCAACTAATGAAAAACTGTTTTTT. V gene TRBV6-5 combines with J gene TRBJ1-4; 8 nucleotides agree with TRBD1. The CDR3 consists of 17 residues. J lost 0 bases, V lost 4 bases, and 7 bases had no gene match. The germline V gene encodes CDR1 MNHEY and CDR2 SVGAGI.

The chain employs TRBV4-1 and TRBJ2-5; TRBD1 agrees at 11 bases. This CDR3 is 18 amino acids long. The germline V gene encodes CDR1 MGHRA and CDR2 YSYEKL. J gave up 5 bases and V 5 bases, and 16 bases lay outside the gene matches. This CDR3 is CASSEITGTGGLRETQYF. The DNA for the CDR3 is TGCGCCAGCAGCGAGATTACCGGGACAGGGGGTTTACGGGAGACCCAGTACTTC.

This clonotype occurred a few times. This chain uses TRBV5-1 with TRBJ2-5; TRBD2 aligns across 7 bases. CDR1 is SGHRS and CDR2 is YFSETQ in the germline V gene. There are 14 residues in the CDR3. V was pared by 3 bases and J by 5 bases, with 7 bases of the junction left unmatched. As DNA, the CDR3 is TGCGCCAGCAGCTCCGATAGCGGGTTGGAGACCCAGTACTTC. As protein: CASSSDSGLETQYF.

Points on this clonotype: The germline gene is not matched at one end of the junction; a read error may be the cause. This chain links TRBV6-5 with TRBJ2-7; 8 bases line up with TRBD2. The CDR3 is 15 residues long. Germline V gene data show CDR1 as MNHEY and CDR2 as SVGAGI. CDR3 DNA: TGTGCCGGCAGGGGTCCAGCGGGAGTCTCCTACGAGCAGTACTTC. Translation: CAGRGPAGVSYEQYF.

V and J are TRBV15 and TRBJ2-1; either TRBD1 or TRBD2 may fit D (5 bases each). Trimming took 3 bases from V and 5 from J, leaving 11 bases between them. Germline assignment: CDR1 LNHNV and CDR2 YYDKDF (reference sequence). CDR3 length equals 14 residues. The CDR3 DNA reads as TGTGCCACCAGCAGTGACCGGGACGACAATGAGCAGTTCTTC. Translation gives CATSSDRDDNEQFF.

This chain uses TRBV29-1 with TRBJ2-7; 7 bases map to TRBD1. With 7 bases clipped from V and 2 bases from J, the junction kept 20 bases outside the gene matches. This CDR3 has 17 amino acids. The germline CDR1 and CDR2 sequences are SQVTM and ANQGSEA. The CDR3 spells CSARIGQVALITYEQYF. The DNA for the CDR3 is TGCAGCGCCCGAATCGGACAGGTGGCCTTAATAACCTACGAGCAGTACTTC.

For this clonotype: The junction differs from germline at one of its ends, possibly a read error. This rearrangement joins TRBV28 to TRBJ2-5, with 8 bases lining up with TRBD1. The CDR3 totals 14 residues. Germline assignment: CDR1 MDHEN and CDR2 SYDVKM. The CDR3 reads CVSIGGQGQETQYF. DNA of the CDR3: TGTGTCAGCATTGGAGGACAGGGCCAAGAGACCCAGTACTTC.

This clonotype showed up just a few times. The gene calls are TRBV9 and TRBJ1-1, with D perhaps matching TRBD1 (6 bases). Germline CDR1 reads SGDLS; CDR2 reads YYNGEE. The CDR3 covers 14 residues. Trimming removed 3 bases at V and 4 bases at J, with 13 bases between. CDR3 sequence: CASSGQVQGTEAFF. Written as DNA, the CDR3 is TGTGCCAGCAGCGGACAGGTCCAGGGCACTGAAGCTTTCTTT.

There are a few counts of this clonotype. V gene TRBV5-8 combines with J gene TRBJ2-5; D remains unclear. The DNA matches TRBJ2-7 better at its end, which makes the J call doubtful. The V gene's germline CDR1 is SGHTS and CDR2 YDEGEE. The CDR3 is 14 residues long. CDR3 nucleotide sequence: TGTGCCAGCAGCTTGGGGATGCAGGAATACGAGCAGTACTTC. This translates into CASSLGMQEYEQYF.

This chain uses TRBV18 with TRBJ2-1; weak D call: TRBD2 (5 bases). CDR3 length: 15 amino acids. V lost 3 bases and J lost 4, with 13 bases in between. Germline CDR1 and CDR2: KGHSH and LQKENI. The CDR3 DNA follows: TGTGCCAGCTCACCCGGAGGAGCGGAGTACAATGAGCAGTTCTTC. Translation gives CASSPGGAEYNEQFF.

The J gene is TRBJ2-5, the V gene TRBV5-6; 7 nucleotides line up with TRBD2. The V segment lost 4 bases and the J segment 2 bases; nucleotides outside the gene matches: 17. The CDR3 spans 18 residues. Germline CDR1 and CDR2: SGHDT and YYEEEE. CDR3 nucleotide sequence: TGTGCCAGCAGCCAAGATGGCCTAGCGGAGACTTCTCAAGAGACCCAGTACTTC. This translates into CASSQDGLAETSQETQYF. Looking up the rest from reference TRBV5-6 and TRBJ2-5 gives the full variable domain: DAGVTQSPTHLIKTRGQQVTLRCSPKSGHDTVSWYQQALGQGPQFIFQYYEEEERQRGNFPDRFSGHQFPNYSSELNVNALLLGDSALYLCASSQDGLAETSQETQYFGPGTRLLVL.